This TCR beta chain derives from a study of response to subunit inactivated influenza vaccine. This clonotype was observed a handful of times. Its antigen is undetermined. General observations from the study: Few new T cells, the authors suggested, are recruited by each seasonal influenza vaccination.

The CDR3 extends over 18 amino acids. Trimming pared 1 base from V and 8 bases from J, leaving 25 bases between. Germline V gene lookup returns CDR1 MGHRA and CDR2 YSYEKL. TCRdb recomputed calls from the RT-PCR reads with MiXCR, one row per CDR3 protein. The profile shows roughly 500,000 distinct CDR3 sequences, more than 15% of them singletons. V and J are TRBV4-1 and TRBJ2-3; maybe TRBD2 (5 bases). Specimen: CD4+ T cells sorted from PBMCs, collected roughly 24 months after vaccination. This clonotype originated in a man aged 50-75 years who received an inactivated influenza vaccine. The DNA for the CDR3 is TGCGCCAGCAGCCAAGGAGCCGCCCGGGCGAAAGCTCGGGGTACGCAGTATTTT. It encodes CASSQGAARAKARGTQYF.